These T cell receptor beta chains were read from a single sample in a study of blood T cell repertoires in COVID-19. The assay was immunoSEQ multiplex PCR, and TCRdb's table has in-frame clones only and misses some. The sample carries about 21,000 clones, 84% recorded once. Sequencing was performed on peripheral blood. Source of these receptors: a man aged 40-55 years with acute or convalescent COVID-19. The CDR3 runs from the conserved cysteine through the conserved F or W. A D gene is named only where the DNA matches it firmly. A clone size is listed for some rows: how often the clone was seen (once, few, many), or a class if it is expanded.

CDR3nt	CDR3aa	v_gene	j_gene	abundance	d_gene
TGTGCCAGCTCCGCGACCCGGGACAATGAGCAGTTCTTC	CASSATRDNEQFF	TRBV18	TRBJ2-1	.	.
TGCGCCAGCAGCTTGGCTAGCGGGATTTACAATGAGCAGTTCTTC	CASSLASGIYNEQFF	TRBV5-1	TRBJ2-1	.	TRBD2
TGTGCCAGTAGTCTTTCAGGGCTTGGTGAGCAGTTCTTC	CASSLSGLGEQFF	TRBV19	TRBJ2-1	.	.
TGTGCCAGTAGTTTAGCGGGAGGGCTTCGGGATACGCAGTATTTT	CASSLAGGLRDTQYF	TRBV19	TRBJ2-3	.	TRBD2
TGTGCCAGCAGTCCACAACAGGGGATAGGGGAGACCCAGTACTTC	CASSPQQGIGETQYF	TRBV27	TRBJ2-5	.	TRBD1
TGTGCCAGCAGCCAAGGCGTCACGCCGATCGGAGAGACCCAGTACTTC	CASSQGVTPIGETQYF	TRBV3-1/TRBV3-2	TRBJ2-5	.	.
TGTGCCAGCAGCTTATTAGGAGACGCCGGGGAGCTGTTTTTT	CASSLLGDAGELFF	TRBV7-3	TRBJ2-2	once	.
TGTGCCAGCAGCCGCACTAGCGGGGTTAGAGATACGCAGTATTTT	CASSRTSGVRDTQYF	TRBV6-5	TRBJ2-3	.	TRBD2
TGTGCCAGCATTGATGGGACAGGGGGCCGGGGAGATACGCAGTATTTT	CASIDGTGGRGDTQYF	TRBV6-1	TRBJ2-3	.	TRBD1
TGTGCCATCAGCACCACAGGGGGTCATTCGAACACTGAAGCTTTCTTT	CAISTTGGHSNTEAFF	TRBV10-3	TRBJ1-1	.	TRBD1
TGTGCTAGTGGCCCCGCCGGGGGTAGCAATCAGCCCCAGCATTTT	CASGPAGGSNQPQHF	TRBV12-5	TRBJ1-5	.	.
TGTGCCAGCAGCCCGTCGACAGGGAGTGGGGCCAACGTCCTGACTTTC	CASSPSTGSGANVLTF	TRBV11-3	TRBJ2-6	once	TRBD1
TGTGCCAGCAGGGCGGGGGCAGGCACCGGGGAGCTGTTTTTT	CASRAGAGTGELFF	TRBV2	TRBJ2-2	.	.
TGTGCCACCAGTGACACCGGGACAAACTCCTACGAGCAGTACTTC	CATSDTGTNSYEQYF	TRBV24-1	TRBJ2-7	.	.
TGTGCCAGCAGTTTGGACAGGGGAAGACAGTACTTC	CASSLDRGRQYF	TRBV6-5	TRBJ2-7	once	TRBD1
TGTGCCAGCAGCGCCGGGACAGGCTGGCATTCACCCCTCCACTTT	CASSAGTGWHSPLHF	TRBV2	TRBJ1-6	medium-sized	TRBD1
TGCGCCAGCAGTGAGTTGGACAGATTCTCTCCGATCTCTGGAAACACCATATATTTT	CASSELDRFSPISGNTIYF	TRBV10-2	TRBJ1-3	.	.
TGTGCCAGCAGCCGTGGTGGACTCTCTGGAAACACCATATATTTT	CASSRGGLSGNTIYF	TRBV7-9	TRBJ1-3	few	.
TGTGCCAGCAGCTTTACACTAGGACCCTACGAGCAGTACTTC	CASSFTLGPYEQYF	TRBV7-9	TRBJ2-7	.	.
TGTGCCAGCAGCACCGGGGGGTACAGGGGGCGGTCGGGCACTGAAGCTTTCTTT	CASSTGGYRGRSGTEAFF	TRBV14	TRBJ1-1	.	TRBD1
TGTGCCAGCAGTTCAAGAGGGAGAAATTCACCCCTCCACTTT	CASSSRGRNSPLHF	TRBV27	TRBJ1-6	.	.
TGTGCCACCAGCAAACTACAGGGGGCGCAGACTGAAGCTTTCTTT	CATSKLQGAQTEAFF	TRBV15	TRBJ1-1	.	TRBD1
TGTGCCAGCTCACGACAGGGGGCAAGGGAGCAGTACTTC	CASSRQGAREQYF	TRBV6-6	TRBJ2-7	.	TRBD1
TGTGCCAGCAGTGAAGGGACTAGCGGTAATGAGCAGTTCTTC	CASSEGTSGNEQFF	TRBV2	TRBJ2-1	.	TRBD2
TGTGCCAGCGTCCAGGGTATCTATGGCTACACCTTC	CASVQGIYGYTF	TRBV2	TRBJ1-2	.	.
TGTGCCAGCAGTCCACGCCAGGGGGTAGGCTACACCTTC	CASSPRQGVGYTF	TRBV12-3/TRBV12-4	TRBJ1-2	once	TRBD1
TGTGCCAGTTCCTCCGGGACAGGGGGCTTGTCGGGAAATGAAAAACTGTTTTTT	CASSSGTGGLSGNEKLFF	TRBV19	TRBJ1-4	few	TRBD1
TGTGCCAGCAGCTTGGCCTCGGGGGGCTCGAACACCGGGGAGCTGTTTTTT	CASSLASGGSNTGELFF	TRBV5-4	TRBJ2-2	.	.
TGCAGCGTTGATCCAGGGAGCACAGATACGCAGTATTTT	CSVDPGSTDTQYF	TRBV29-1	TRBJ2-3	.	.
TGTGCCTGTAATCTAGCGGCGTCAGTTGAGCAGTACTTC	CACNLAASVEQYF	TRBV30	TRBJ2-7	.	TRBD2
TGTGCCAGCAGTTCGGGGACAGGAGCCTACGAGCAGTACTTC	CASSSGTGAYEQYF	TRBV3-1/TRBV3-2	TRBJ2-7	.	TRBD1
TGTGCCAGCTCACCAGTTAGCGCTGACGCCTACGAGCAGTACTTC	CASSPVSADAYEQYF	TRBV18	TRBJ2-7	.	.
TGTGCCAGCAGTTCGCTGACCGGGACCTACGAGCAGTACTTC	CASSSLTGTYEQYF	TRBV6-2/TRBV6-3	TRBJ2-7	.	.
TGTGCCAGCAGCTCGGACAGCTCCTACAATGAGCAGTTCTTC	CASSSDSSYNEQFF	TRBV7-8	TRBJ2-1	.	.
TGTGCCAGCAGCCTTAGGGAGGGAGCGGACACCGGGGAGCTGTTTTTT	CASSLREGADTGELFF	TRBV9	TRBJ2-2	once	TRBD2
TGTGCCAGCAGTTACTCGGGACAGGGGGCCTACGAGCAGTACTTC	CASSYSGQGAYEQYF	TRBV6-6	TRBJ2-7	.	TRBD1
TGTGCCAGCAGCAGACAGGGCTACAATGAGCAGTTCTTC	CASSRQGYNEQFF	TRBV7-3	TRBJ2-1	.	TRBD1
TGTGCCACCAAGGTGAGAGCGGGGGACAATGAGCAGTTCTTC	CATKVRAGDNEQFF	TRBV15	TRBJ2-1	.	TRBD2
TGTGCCAGCAGCTTAGTACTACCGTCAGATACGCAGTATTTT	CASSLVLPSDTQYF	TRBV7-2	TRBJ2-3	.	.
TGTGCCAGTAGTATGGAGGCCAGGAGCTCCTACGAGCAGTACTTC	CASSMEARSSYEQYF	TRBV19	TRBJ2-7	.	.
TGTGCCAGCAGTGAATATTTCTCCCCAGATACGCAGTATTTT	CASSEYFSPDTQYF	TRBV25-1	TRBJ2-3	.	.
TGTGCCAGCAGCTTGAGGGGGCTCAGGAACACTGAAGCTTTCTTT	CASSLRGLRNTEAFF	TRBV5-6	TRBJ1-1	.	TRBD1
TGTGCCAGCAGCTTACGGACAGGGGCAGGCTACACCTTC	CASSLRTGAGYTF	TRBV5-4	TRBJ1-2	.	TRBD1
TGTGCCAGCAGCCCGAACAGACAGGGCGCCTATGGCTACACCTTC	CASSPNRQGAYGYTF	TRBV3-1/TRBV3-2	TRBJ1-2	.	TRBD1
TGTGCCATCAGTCTTGGGACAGGGGTAGCCGGGGAGCTGTTTTTT	CAISLGTGVAGELFF	TRBV10-3	TRBJ2-2	.	TRBD1
TGTGCCATCAGTGAGTCGACGGGGGGGGCGCGGGACGAGCAGTACTTC	CAISESTGGARDEQYF	TRBV10-3	TRBJ2-7	.	TRBD2
TGTGCCAGCAGTGAAATGGGACAGGGGAACCAGCCCCAGCATTTT	CASSEMGQGNQPQHF	TRBV6-1	TRBJ1-5	.	TRBD1
TGTGCCAGCAGGACGGGACTAGCGGGACAAGAGACCCAGTACTTC	CASRTGLAGQETQYF	TRBV2	TRBJ2-5	.	TRBD2
TGTGCCAGCAGTTCCTCTAGGAGCTCTCGGTACGAGCAGTACTTC	CASSSSRSSRYEQYF	TRBV6-5	TRBJ2-7	.	.
TGTGCCTGGAGAATCTCGTCAGGGCCCTATGGCTACACCTTC	CAWRISSGPYGYTF	TRBV30	TRBJ1-2	.	.
TGTGCCAGCAGTCCAAGGCCAGGACACTACGAGCAGTACTTC	CASSPRPGHYEQYF	TRBV27	TRBJ2-7	.	.
TGTGCCAGCAGCCCTTGGGGTAGCGGGAGACCCAATGAGCAGTTCTTC	CASSPWGSGRPNEQFF	TRBV5-8	TRBJ2-1	.	TRBD2
TGTGCCAGCAGCCAGGGCACTAGCGGAGAGCAGTACTTC	CASSQGTSGEQYF	TRBV3-1/TRBV3-2	TRBJ2-7	.	TRBD2
TGCGCCAGCAGCCCCCGACAGGGGGCCTACGAGCAGTACTTC	CASSPRQGAYEQYF	TRBV5-1	TRBJ2-7	.	TRBD1